This T cell receptor (beta chain) was identified in a study of CD8+ T cells in alopecia areata. About the study: It was 6 to 18 months of tofacitinib, and then there were 6 months off drug.

Study-wide points: Possibly because of HLA-related factors, TCR sharing was less clear across patients than in mice.

The germline V and J ends were trimmed by 5 bases and 1 base, with 5 bases remaining between them. The CDR3 contains 12 residues. The germline CDR1 and CDR2 sequences are SGHVS and FNYEAQ. As for this clone: Antigen: not known.

cDNA serving as the sequencing template came from extracted, reverse transcribed RNA. Clones were sequenced by immunoSEQ multiplex PCR, and TCRdb holds only the in-frame ones, with some missing. Among about 190,000 clones, around 50% were seen once, and the ten largest hold approximately 14%. The chain carries TRBV7-6 and TRBJ1-1; D ambiguous. The TCR sequence derives from a human donor with alopecia areata. The sample consisted of CD4+ T cells sorted from blood, taken at week 0. CDR3 coding DNA: TGTGCCAGCAGCCTGGAGAACACTGAAGCTTTCTTT. It is translated as CASSLENTEAFF.